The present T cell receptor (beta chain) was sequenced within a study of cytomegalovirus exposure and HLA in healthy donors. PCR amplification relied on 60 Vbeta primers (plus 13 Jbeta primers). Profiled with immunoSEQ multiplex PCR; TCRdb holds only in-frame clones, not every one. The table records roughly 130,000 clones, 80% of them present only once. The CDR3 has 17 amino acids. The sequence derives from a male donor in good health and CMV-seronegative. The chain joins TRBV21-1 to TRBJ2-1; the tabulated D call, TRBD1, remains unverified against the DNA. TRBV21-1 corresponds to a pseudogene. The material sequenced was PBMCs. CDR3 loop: CASSRKVGHQLVHEQFF. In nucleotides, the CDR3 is TGTGCCAGCAGCAGGAAAGTCGGACACCAATTGGTCCATGAGCAGTTCTTC.